Presented here are 5 T cell receptor beta chains from one specimen sequenced in a study of beta chain features in type 1 diabetes. Study-level points and caveats: Type 1 diabetes patients showed a moderate but significant shortening of TCRB CDR3s in all four CD4+ subsets.

Their target antigens are unknown. Every isolated RNA sample was fully reverse transcribed, so sequencing captured expressed TCRB transcripts. Method: immunoSEQ multiplex PCR; TCRdb's copy keeps in-frame clones and lacks some. The table lists 100,000 to 150,000 clones, approximately 10% of them singletons. The sample comprised central memory CD4+ T cells from blood. These receptors were obtained from a man aged 30 to 45 with type 1 diabetes.

This clone was observed a handful of times. V is TRBV7-6 and J is TRBJ1-6; 7 positions agree with TRBD1. The germline gives CDR1 SGHVS, CDR2 FNYEAQ. The CDR3 has 13 residues. Trimming at V came to 10 bases and at J to 6 bases, leaving 6 bases not matched to a gene. CDR3: CAIRDSVNSPLHF. The CDR3 region has the DNA TGTGCCATTCGGGACAGCGTTAATTCACCCCTCCACTTT.

The chain has TRBV5-1 and TRBJ2-5, with D possibly TRBD2 on 7 matching bases. The CDR3 totals 14 residues. Germline V gene lookup returns CDR1 SGHRS and CDR2 YFSETQ. Trimming pared 4 bases from V and 2 bases from J, leaving 12 bases between. CDR3 region: CASSIGGPQETQYF. CDR3 DNA sequence: TGCGCCAGCAGCATCGGGGGGCCGCAAGAGACCCAGTACTTC.

This chain links TRBV5-1 with TRBJ2-1; TRBD2 is a possible D gene (5 bases). Trimming took 4 bases from V and 0 from J, leaving 5 bases between them. The CDR3 spans 13 residues. Germline V lookup: CDR1 SGHRS, CDR2 YFSETQ. CDR3: CASSRGSYNEQFF. As DNA, the CDR3 is TGCGCCAGCAGCCGGGGCTCCTACAATGAGCAGTTCTTC.

The rearrangement uses TRBV6-4 and TRBJ2-6; TRBD1 agrees at 8 bases. Germline values: CDR1 MRHNA, CDR2 SNTAGT. The CDR3 totals 17 residues. The J segment lost 0 bases and the V segment lost 6 bases, leaving 7 bases of the junction unmatched. The CDR3 is CASSLQGVSSGANVLTF. The CDR3 bases are TGTGCCAGCAGCCTACAGGGGGTCAGCTCTGGGGCCAACGTCCTGACTTTC.

This clone showed up just a few times. This chain uses TRBV4-2 with TRBJ2-3; 8 bases fit TRBD2. The length of the CDR3 is 18 residues. Per the germline V gene, CDR1 is LGHNA and CDR2 is YNFKEQ. Losses at the gene ends were 2 bases for V and 9 bases for J; bases not matched to a gene: 19. Here the CDR3 reads CASSQSTQKASGRSTQYF. CDR3 bases: TGTGCCAGCAGCCAAAGTACTCAGAAGGCTAGCGGGCGTTCGACGCAGTATTTT.